A selection of T cell receptor beta chains follows, all from one sample in a study of CD8+ T cells in alopecia areata. The repertoire was sequenced with immunoSEQ multiplex PCR; TCRdb's copy has only in-frame clones and lacks some. This table has fewer than 150,000 clones, roughly 61% appearing once. The sequencing here drew on CD4+ T cells sorted from blood, taken at week 0. These receptor sequences come from a human donor with alopecia areata. Each CDR3 is given with its conserved first and last residue. D genes are given only for firm matches. Size is stated for part of the rows, as once, few or many counts, or as a class when the clone is expanded.

TRBV6-6	TRBD1	few	TRBJ1-5	CASSGRDRDSNQPQHF	TGTGCCAGCAGTGGGCGGGACAGGGATAGCAATCAGCCCCAGCATTTT
TRBV28	NA	NA	TRBJ1-2	CASSFQPSNLGYTF	TGTGCCAGCAGTTTTCAACCGTCTAACCTAGGCTACACCTTC
TRBV6-1	NA	few	TRBJ1-5	CASSPEPQHF	TGTGCCAGCAGCCCCGAGCCCCAGCATTTT
TRBV27	TRBD1	NA	TRBJ1-4	CASRPMDRISTNEKLFF	TGTGCCAGCAGACCGATGGACAGGATCTCAACTAATGAAAAACTGTTTTTT
TRBV18	NA	NA	TRBJ1-4	CASSWDKNEKLFF	TGTGCCAGCTCATGGGACAAGAATGAAAAACTGTTTTTT
TRBV2	NA	NA	TRBJ2-7	CASSGGRFYEQYF	TGTGCCAGCAGTGGAGGGAGGTTCTACGAGCAGTACTTC
TRBV27	TRBD1	NA	TRBJ2-6	CASTDRDRVGPGANVLTF	TGTGCCAGCACAGACCGGGACAGGGTAGGACCTGGGGCCAACGTCCTGACTTTC
TRBV9	NA	NA	TRBJ2-1	CASSVGPGQEGNEQFF	TGTGCCAGCAGCGTAGGACCAGGGCAGGAGGGGAATGAGCAGTTCTTC
TRBV19	NA	few	TRBJ1-1	CASSAWTRGGTEAFF	TGTGCCAGTAGTGCCTGGACAAGGGGAGGCACTGAAGCTTTCTTT
TRBV6-5	NA	few	TRBJ2-7	CASSLLVGSYEQYF	TGTGCCAGCAGCCTACTAGTGGGCTCCTACGAGCAGTACTTC
TRBV7-2	TRBD2	few	TRBJ2-1	CASSYLAGGPNNEQFF	TGTGCCAGCAGCTACCTAGCGGGGGGGCCCAACAATGAGCAGTTCTTC
TRBV5-1	NA	NA	TRBJ2-3	CASSLDGGGTDTQYF	TGCGCCAGCAGCTTGGACGGCGGGGGCACAGATACGCAGTATTTT
TRBV28	NA	NA	TRBJ1-4	CASSSPGHRNEKLFF	TGTGCCAGCAGTTCGCCGGGACACCGGAACGAAAAACTGTTTTTT
TRBV7-7	NA	once	TRBJ2-5	CASSLTGVQETQYF	TGTGCCAGCAGCTTAACCGGTGTCCAAGAGACCCAGTACTTC
TRBV5-1	TRBD1	NA	TRBJ1-1	CASSQTGPEAFF	TGCGCCAGCAGCCAGACAGGGCCTGAAGCTTTCTTT
TRBV5-1	NA	NA	TRBJ1-4	CASSLAAGDEKLFF	TGCGCCAGCAGCTTGGCGGCAGGGGATGAAAAACTGTTTTTT
TRBV5-5	NA	few	TRBJ2-5	CASSLAPREETQYF	TGTGCCAGCAGCTTGGCCCCCCGAGAAGAGACCCAGTACTTC
TRBV18	NA	few	TRBJ1-2	CASSPQGGIYGYTF	TGTGCCAGCTCACCACAAGGGGGTATCTATGGCTACACCTTC
TRBV6-5	NA	NA	TRBJ2-7	CASRTQGPGRNEQYF	TGTGCCAGCAGGACACAGGGACCGGGTCGGAACGAGCAGTACTTC
TRBV29-1	NA	few	TRBJ2-2	CSVLTGFNTGELFF	TGCAGCGTCCTGACAGGATTCAACACCGGGGAGCTGTTTTTT
TRBV29-1	NA	NA	TRBJ2-3	CSVETSTDTQYF	TGCAGCGTTGAAACTAGCACAGATACGCAGTATTTT
TRBV18	TRBD1	once	TRBJ2-1	CASSPRQGSSSYNEQFF	TGTGCCAGCTCACCTCGACAGGGGTCAAGCTCCTACAATGAGCAGTTCTTC
TRBV4-2	NA	few	TRBJ2-7	CASSLGAQYEQYF	TGTGCCAGCAGCCTGGGGGCCCAATACGAGCAGTACTTC
TRBV5-4	NA	few	TRBJ2-5	CASSFVAEETQYF	TGTGCCAGCAGCTTTGTAGCGGAAGAGACCCAGTACTTC
TRBV29-1	NA	once	TRBJ1-2	CSVGSRTNYGYTF	TGCAGCGTTGGTAGCCGAACTAACTATGGCTACACCTTC
TRBV7-2	TRBD1	NA	TRBJ2-3	CASSIARDRADTQYF	TGTGCCAGCAGCATCGCCCGGGACAGGGCAGATACGCAGTATTTT
TRBV7-2	NA	NA	TRBJ1-2	CASSSQVSNGYTF	TGTGCCAGCAGCTCACAGGTGTCTAATGGCTACACCTTC
TRBV15	NA	NA	TRBJ2-3	CATSRGEESPYGGDTQYF	TGTGCCACCAGCAGAGGGGAGGAGAGCCCCTATGGTGGAGATACGCAGTATTTT
TRBV5-4	TRBD2	NA	TRBJ2-2	CASSLDRGVTGELFF	TGTGCCAGCAGCTTGGATCGGGGGGTCACCGGGGAGCTGTTTTTT
TRBV5-1	TRBD2	NA	TRBJ2-3	CASSLPRLAGGTDTQYF	TGCGCCAGCAGCCTACCCCGACTAGCGGGGGGCACAGATACGCAGTATTTT
TRBV28	NA	NA	TRBJ2-2	CASSERNTGELFF	TGTGCCAGCAGTGAGCGTAACACCGGGGAGCTGTTTTTT
TRBV5-1	NA	few	TRBJ2-7	CASSSMVVHEQYF	TGCGCCAGCAGCTCGATGGTGGTCCACGAGCAGTACTTC
TRBV10-3	NA	NA	TRBJ2-5	CAISEGERETQYF	TGTGCCATCAGTGAGGGGGAGAGAGAGACCCAGTACTTC
TRBV19	TRBD1	few	TRBJ2-5	CAYDRVLETQYF	TGTGCCTACGACAGGGTCTTAGAGACCCAGTACTTC
TRBV6-5	TRBD2	NA	TRBJ2-7	CASSYSIAGGYEQYF	TGTGCCAGCAGTTACTCTATAGCGGGGGGGTACGAGCAGTACTTC
TRBV6-5	NA	NA	TRBJ2-3	CASSYPTGYTDTQYF	TGTGCCAGCAGTTACCCGACAGGATACACAGATACGCAGTATTTT
TRBV19	NA	NA	TRBJ2-2	CASSTMKTGELFF	TGTGCCAGTAGTACGATGAAGACCGGGGAGCTGTTTTTT
TRBV6-1	TRBD1	NA	TRBJ1-5	CASSESGTGTRPQHF	TGTGCCAGCAGTGAATCTGGGACAGGGACTCGGCCCCAGCATTTT
TRBV10-3	NA	few	TRBJ1-4	CAITNRANEKLFF	TGTGCCATCACAAACAGGGCTAATGAAAAACTGTTTTTT
TRBV6-5	TRBD1	NA	TRBJ1-4	CASSRLGQGPEKLFF	TGTGCCAGCAGTCGTCTGGGACAGGGCCCTGAAAAACTGTTTTTT
TRBV10-2	NA	NA	TRBJ2-1	CASRETGTSNNEQFF	TGCGCCAGCCGAGAGACCGGGACGTCTAACAATGAGCAGTTCTTC
TRBV5-1	NA	few	TRBJ2-2	CASSPTRDTYTGELFF	TGCGCCAGCAGCCCGACGAGGGACACCTACACCGGGGAGCTGTTTTTT
TRBV27	NA	NA	TRBJ2-7	CASSKDLTVSYEQYF	TGTGCCAGCAGCAAAGATCTGACAGTCTCCTACGAGCAGTACTTC
TRBV5-1	TRBD1	NA	TRBJ1-6	CASSFVTGGTNSPLHF	TGCGCCAGCAGCTTTGTGACAGGGGGCACGAATTCACCCCTCCACTTT
TRBV7-2	NA	NA	TRBJ1-3	CASSHRDNSGNTIYF	TGTGCCAGCAGTCACCGGGACAACTCTGGAAACACCATATATTTT
TRBV7-2	TRBD2	few	TRBJ2-3	CASISGGALNTQYF	TGTGCCAGCATAAGCGGGGGGGCCTTAAATACGCAGTATTTT